A single sample gave rise to the 27 T cell receptor beta chains below, sequenced in a study of cytomegalovirus exposure and HLA in healthy donors. Both 60 Vbeta primers and 13 Jbeta primers went into the PCR. The assay was immunoSEQ multiplex PCR, and TCRdb's table has in-frame clones only and misses some. The sample records tens of thousands of clones, approximately 84% being singletons. Sequencing used PBMCs. Receptors originate from a woman in her late teens or twenties in good health and CMV-seropositive.

V usage is TRBV6-5 and J usage is TRBJ2-7, with 7 bases fitting TRBD2. Per the germline V gene, CDR1 is MNHEY and CDR2 is SVGAGI. This CDR3 comprises 15 residues. V lost 0 bases to trimming and J lost 1 base; unmatched junction nucleotides: 3. The CDR3 DNA reads as TGTGCCAGCAGTTACTCGGCGGGAGCATCCTACGAGCAGTACTTC. Its protein product is CASSYSAGASYEQYF.

The J gene is TRBJ2-5, the V gene TRBV10-2, with D perhaps TRBD2 (5 bases). V was clipped by 7 bases and J by 3 bases, with 12 bases between them. Germline V gives CDR1 WSHSY, CDR2 SAAADI. The CDR3 spans 13 residues. This chain's CDR3 is CASKWSGEETQYF. As DNA, the CDR3 is TGCGCCAGCAAGTGGTCCGGGGAAGAGACCCAGTACTTC.

The chain employs TRBV7-9 and TRBJ1-2, with D tentatively TRBD1 (5 bases). V lost 1 base, J lost 8 bases, and 17 bases lay in between. The CDR3 totals 15 residues. Germline V CDR1 and CDR2: SEHNR, FQNEAQ (reference sequence). The CDR3 bases are TGTGCCAGCAGCTTAGAAGTAGGAGGGGTGCGCGGCTACACCTTC. It specifies CASSLEVGGVRGYTF. The full variable domain, rest sourced from reference TRBV7-9 and TRBJ1-2, is DTGVSQNPRHKITKRGQNVTFRCDPISEHNRLYWYRQTLGQGPEFLTYFQNEAQLEKSRLLSDRFSAERPKGSFSTLEIQRTEQGDSAMYLCASSLEVGGVRGYTFGSGTRLTVV.

The V and J genes are TRBV6-1 and TRBJ2-3; weak D call: TRBD2 (5 bases). The length of the CDR3 is 18 residues. The germline V gene encodes CDR1 MNHNS and CDR2 SASEGT. The V end lost 4 bases, the J end lost 6 bases, and 26 bases lay between the germline ends. The CDR3 is CASSAGLGDPSSFDTQYF. The CDR3 bases are TGTGCCAGCAGTGCTGGCCTGGGAGACCCTAGTTCCTTCGATACGCAGTATTTT.

A remark on this clone: One end of the junction does not line up with germline, which may come from a read error. The gene calls are TRBV30 and TRBJ2-5, with D hard to call. CDR1 is GTSNPN and CDR2 is SVGIG in the germline V gene (reference sequence). This CDR3 comprises 14 residues. The CDR3 sequence is CAWRTPVSREAQYF. CDR3 coding DNA: TGTGCCTGGAGAACCCCCGTATCGCGAGAGGCCCAGTACTTC. Based on the CDR3 plus reference TRBV30 and TRBJ2-5, the full variable domain is SQTIHQWPATLVQPVGSPLSLECTVEGTSNPNLYWYRQAAGRGLQLLFYSVGIGQISSEVPQNLSASRPQDRQFILSSKKLLLSDSGFYLCAWRTPVSREAQYFGPGTRLLVL.

The count of this clone is one. CDR3 DNA: TGTGCCAGCAGTTTAACTAGCTTCACAGATACGCAGTATTTT. This encodes CASSLTSFTDTQYF. The rearrangement links TRBV27 to TRBJ2-3; possible D gene TRBD2, 6 bases. Germline V gene sequence: CDR1 MNHEY, CDR2 SMNVEV (reference sequence). This CDR3 has 14 amino acids. The V end lost 2 bases, the J end lost 2 bases, and 8 bases lay between the germline ends.

This chain uses TRBV7-6 with TRBJ2-3; a weak D match, TRBD2 (5 bases). Trimming left V 4 bases short and J 2 bases short, with 7 bases between. The germline gives CDR1 SGHVS, CDR2 FNYEAQ. The CDR3 extends over 13 amino acids. CDR3 sequence (DNA): TGTGCCAGCAGCTCCGGGAACACAGATACGCAGTATTTT. Translated: CASSSGNTDTQYF.

The CDR3 spells CASSLGGVRRNTGELFF. CDR3 nucleotides: TGTGCCAGCAGCTTGGGGGGTGTGCGGAGGAACACCGGGGAGCTGTTTTTT. This chain links TRBV11-3 with TRBJ2-2, with a weak D call TRBD2 (6 bases). This CDR3 comprises 17 residues. The ends were cut back, 3 bases at V and 1 base at J, with 15 bases in the middle. The germline CDR1 and CDR2 sequences are SGHNT and YENEEA.

This rearrangement joins TRBV2 to TRBJ2-3, with TRBD2 identical over 12 bases. Germline V gene data show CDR1 as SNHLY and CDR2 as FYNNEI. The CDR3 spans 15 residues. V lost 5 bases to trimming and J lost 4 bases; unmatched junction nucleotides: 4. As DNA, the CDR3 is TGTGCCAGCAGTCCGACTAGCGGGGGCTCAGATACGCAGTATTTT. It encodes CASSPTSGGSDTQYF.

The table lists this clone with a count of one. The rearrangement joins TRBV27 to TRBJ2-7; D perhaps matches TRBD2 (6 bases). Germline V gene data show CDR1 as MNHEY and CDR2 as SMNVEV (reference sequence). This CDR3 has 15 residues. Between the trimmed V and J ends, which lost 2 bases and 0 bases, there was a span of 11 bases. The CDR3 sequence: CASSLGGTHSYEQYF. CDR3 nucleotide sequence: TGTGCCAGCAGTTTAGGCGGGACCCACTCCTACGAGCAGTACTTC.

The chain couples TRBV2 to TRBJ2-7, with TRBD1 matching over 8 bases. Trimming took 5 bases from V and 11 from J; bases not matched to a gene: 5. The CDR3 has 11 amino acids. From germline, CDR1 is SNHLY and CDR2 FYNNEI. For the CDR3, the DNA is TGTGCCAGCAGTAACCCGGGACAGGAGTACTTC. Amino acid sequence: CASSNPGQEYF.

The chain couples TRBV7-9 to TRBJ2-7, with D perhaps matching TRBD1 (5 bases). Trimming took off 5 bases at V and 2 bases at J, with 16 bases between the two ends. The CDR3 sequence is 15 residues long. CDR1 is SEHNR and CDR2 is FQNEAQ in the germline V gene (reference sequence). CDR3 DNA sequence: TGTGCCAGCAGCGATGACAGTTTCGCTCCCTACGAGCAGTACTTC. This translates into CASSDDSFAPYEQYF.

This rearrangement joins TRBV30 to TRBJ2-1, with D possibly matching TRBD1 (6 bases). V lost 3 bases, J lost 3 bases, and 15 bases lay in between. Germline V gene lookup returns CDR1 GTSNPN and CDR2 SVGIG (reference sequence). The CDR3 sequence is 15 residues long. DNA of the CDR3: TGTGCCTGGAGCAAACAACAGGGTCACTACAATGAGCAGTTCTTC. Encoded protein: CAWSKQQGHYNEQFF.

The V gene is TRBV5-1, the J gene TRBJ1-1, with 7 bases matching TRBD1. Unmatched junction bases numbered 6, after V lost 3 bases and J lost 1 base. In germline, CDR1 is SGHRS, CDR2 YFSETQ. The CDR3 runs 15 residues. CDR3 sequence (DNA): TGCGCCAGCAGCTCTCAGGGGGTGGAGAACACTGAAGCTTTCTTT. Amino acid sequence: CASSSQGVENTEAFF.

The chain joins TRBV27 to TRBJ1-1, with TRBD1 as a possible D gene (5 bases). Germline V gives CDR1 MNHEY, CDR2 SMNVEV (reference sequence). V was cut by 4 bases and J by 4 bases, with 19 bases left in between. CDR3 length: 16 amino acids. The CDR3: CASSYRPTRVFTEAFF. The CDR3, as DNA: TGTGCCAGCAGTTACCGCCCCACCAGGGTATTCACTGAAGCTTTCTTT.

The rearrangement links TRBV4-2 to TRBJ2-2; TRBD2 matches 8 bases. The CDR3 is 18 residues long. V gave up 1 base and J gave up 0 bases; unmatched junction bases: 7. Germline loops: CDR1 LGHNA, CDR2 YNFKEQ. Here the CDR3 DNA reads TGTGCCAGCAGCCAAGGGGCCGGGGGGGCCGCGAACACCGGGGAGCTGTTTTTT. Residues: CASSQGAGGAANTGELFF.

On this clone: One junction end does not reproduce the germline sequence, and a read error may be involved. The chain uses TRBV29-1 and TRBJ1-1; D not resolved. Per germline, CDR1 SQVTM and CDR2 ANQGSEA. The CDR3 covers 13 residues. The CDR3 here is CSVAWVVGTEAFF. CDR3 bases: TGCAGCGTGGCTTGGGTAGTGGGCACTGAGGCTTTCTTT.

This clone was counted a single time. The gene calls are TRBV7-9 and TRBJ1-2; no firm D call. There are 15 residues in the CDR3. V was trimmed by 5 bases and J by 5 bases, leaving 18 bases between them. CDR1 is SEHNR and CDR2 is FQNEAQ in the germline V gene (reference sequence). The CDR3 sequence is CASSRESESAYGYTF. DNA of the CDR3: TGTGCCAGCAGCCGGGAATCGGAGTCCGCTTATGGCTACACCTTC.

The chain recombines TRBV4-1 with TRBJ1-2; possible D gene TRBD1, 5 bases. Per the germline V gene, CDR1 is MGHRA and CDR2 is YSYEKL. V lost 1 base, J lost 4 bases, and 10 bases lay in between. The CDR3 totals 14 residues. CDR3 sequence (DNA): TGCGCCAGCAGCCAAGTTCCAGGGCCCTATGGCTACACCTTC. It codes for CASSQVPGPYGYTF.

The chain has TRBV7-8 and TRBJ2-2; 8 bases agree with TRBD2. Trimming at V came to 5 bases and at J to 4 bases, leaving 6 bases not matched to a gene. From germline, CDR1 is SGHVS and CDR2 FQNEAQ. CDR3 size: 15 residues. The CDR3 DNA sequence: TGTGCCAGCAGCCCAGGACTAGCCGCCACCGGGGAGCTGTTTTTT. It encodes CASSPGLAATGELFF.

The table lists this clone with a count of one. The chain carries TRBV10-3 and TRBJ1-5; 8 bases map to TRBD1. The ends lost 1 base at V and 0 bases at J; junction bases unmatched: 2. In germline, CDR1 is ENHRY, CDR2 SYGVKD. This CDR3 is 16 amino acids long. For the CDR3, the DNA is TGTGCCATCAGTGAGTGGGGACAGGATAGCAATCAGCCCCAGCATTTT. Its translation: CAISEWGQDSNQPQHF.

V and J are TRBV19 and TRBJ2-4, with D perhaps TRBD1 (5 bases). Trimming left V 7 bases short and J 2 bases short, with 15 bases between. This CDR3 is 15 amino acids long. In germline, CDR1 is LNHDA, CDR2 SQIVND (reference sequence). Written as DNA, the CDR3 is TGTGCCAGTATAGACATGCAGGGAACCAAAAACATTCAGTACTTC. This sequence encodes CASIDMQGTKNIQYF.

The chain recombines TRBV9 with TRBJ2-3; D might be TRBD1 (6 bases). The ends were cut back, 2 bases at V and 3 bases at J, with 13 bases in the middle. Germline values: CDR1 SGDLS, CDR2 YYNGEE. The CDR3 is made up of 15 amino acids. The CDR3: CASSVGTGITDTQYF. Written as DNA, the CDR3 is TGTGCCAGCAGCGTTGGAACAGGGATTACAGATACGCAGTATTTT.

The chain has TRBV13 and TRBJ2-2, with D possibly being TRBD2 (5 bases). V gave up 5 bases and J gave up 3 bases, with 10 bases separating them. Germline V lookup: CDR1 PRHDT, CDR2 FYEKMQ (reference sequence). CDR3 length: 14 amino acids. The CDR3 nucleotides are TGTGCCAGCAGCCCCCTCGGGGACACCGGGGAGCTGTTTTTT. Its translation is CASSPLGDTGELFF.

The chain recombines TRBV29-1 with TRBJ2-2, with D hard to call. The CDR3 runs to 11 residues. Germline assignment: CDR1 SQVTM and CDR2 ANQGSEA. Trimming took off 6 bases at V and 1 base at J, with 3 bases between the two ends. CDR3 bases: TGCAGCGTCGGGAACACCGGGGAGCTGTTTTTT. It yields the protein CSVGNTGELFF.

This rearrangement joins TRBV7-9 to TRBJ1-2; TRBD1 might be the D (5 bases). This CDR3 region has 14 residues. Trimming cost V 11 bases and J 7 bases, with 23 bases left between them. CDR1 is SEHNR, CDR2 FQNEAQ, per germline (reference sequence). This CDR3 is CAGGEPGGSAGYTF. DNA of the CDR3: TGTGCCGGGGGGGAACCGGGCGGTTCTGCTGGCTACACCTTC. The whole variable domain, remainder taken from reference TRBV7-9 and TRBJ1-2, is DTGVSQNPRHKITKRGQNVTFRCDPISEHNRLYWYRQTLGQGPEFLTYFQNEAQLEKSRLLSDRFSAERPKGSFSTLEIQRTEQGDSAMYLCAGGEPGGSAGYTFGSGTRLTVV.

The chain recombines TRBV5-6 with TRBJ2-1, with D possibly matching TRBD1 (5 bases). The CDR3 totals 17 residues. CDR1 and CDR2 from the germline V gene are SGHDT and YYEEEE. V lost 1 base to trimming and J lost 2 bases, with 16 bases between them. The CDR3 DNA reads as TGTGCCAGCAGCTTGATGGGGCTCCGGCTAGCCTACAATGAGCAGTTCTTC. Translation: CASSLMGLRLAYNEQFF.